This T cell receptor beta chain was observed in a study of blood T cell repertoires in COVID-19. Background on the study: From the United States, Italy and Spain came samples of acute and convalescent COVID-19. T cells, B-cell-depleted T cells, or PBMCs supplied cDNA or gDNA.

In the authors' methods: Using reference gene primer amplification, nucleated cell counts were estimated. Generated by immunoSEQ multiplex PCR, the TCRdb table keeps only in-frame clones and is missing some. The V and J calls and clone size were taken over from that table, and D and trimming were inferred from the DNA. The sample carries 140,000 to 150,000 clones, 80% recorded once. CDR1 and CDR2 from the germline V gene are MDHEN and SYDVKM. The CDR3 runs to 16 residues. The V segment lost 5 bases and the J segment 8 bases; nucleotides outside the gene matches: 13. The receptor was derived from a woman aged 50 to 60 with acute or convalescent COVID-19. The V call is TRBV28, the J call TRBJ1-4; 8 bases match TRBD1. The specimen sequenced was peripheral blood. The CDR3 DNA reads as TGTGCCAGCAGTCCGACCCCCCAGGGGGCTTGGGAAAAACTGTTTTTT. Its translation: CASSPTPQGAWEKLFF.